This section outlines one TCR beta chain sequence together with its context. The antigen is undetermined. V was pared by 2 bases and J by 1 base, with 11 bases between. The CDR3 consists of 16 residues. CDR1 and CDR2 (germline): SGHVS, FNYEAQ. These data come from a study of cytomegalovirus exposure and HLA in healthy donors. In the PCR, 60 Vbeta and 13 Jbeta primers were used. The protocol was immunoSEQ multiplex PCR, while the TCRdb copy is restricted to in-frame clones and leaves out a portion. This sample has around 130,000 clones; roughly 84% occur once, and the top ten carry about 1.2%. Notes on the study in general: Indistinguishability led to the exclusion of some V segments, TRBV6-2 and TRBV6-3 included.

The material sequenced was PBMCs. This TCR was recovered from a girl aged 2 to 10 in good health and CMV-seronegative. The rearrangement links TRBV7-6 to TRBJ1-4, with a tentative D call TRBD1 (5 bases). CDR3 bases: TGTGCCAGCAGCTTAATGGGCCAGGGAACTAATGAAAAACTGTTTTTT. Protein: CASSLMGQGTNEKLFF.